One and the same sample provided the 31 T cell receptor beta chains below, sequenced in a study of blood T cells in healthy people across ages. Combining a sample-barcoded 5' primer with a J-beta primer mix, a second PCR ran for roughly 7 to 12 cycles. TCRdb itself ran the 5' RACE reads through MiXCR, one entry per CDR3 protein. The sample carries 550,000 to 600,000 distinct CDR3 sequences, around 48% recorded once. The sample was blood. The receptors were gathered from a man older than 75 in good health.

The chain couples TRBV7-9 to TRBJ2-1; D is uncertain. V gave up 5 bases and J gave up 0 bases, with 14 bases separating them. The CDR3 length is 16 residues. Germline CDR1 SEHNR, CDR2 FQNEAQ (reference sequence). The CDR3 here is CASSLTTRSSYNEQFF. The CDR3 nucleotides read TGTGCCAGCAGCCTTACTACCAGGAGCTCCTACAATGAGCAGTTCTTC.

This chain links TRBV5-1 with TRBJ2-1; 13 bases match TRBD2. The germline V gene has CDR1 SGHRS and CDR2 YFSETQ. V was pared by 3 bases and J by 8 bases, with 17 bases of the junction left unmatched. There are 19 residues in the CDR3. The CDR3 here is CASSSWTSGGGESRDEQFF. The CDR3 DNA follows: TGCGCCAGCAGCTCGTGGACTAGCGGGGGAGGTGAATCGCGCGATGAGCAGTTCTTC.

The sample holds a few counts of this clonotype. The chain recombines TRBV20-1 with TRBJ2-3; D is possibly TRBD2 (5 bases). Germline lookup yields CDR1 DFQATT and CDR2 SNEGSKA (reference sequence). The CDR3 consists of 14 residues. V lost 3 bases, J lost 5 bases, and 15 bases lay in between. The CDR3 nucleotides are TGCAGTGCTAGCGATGGGAGTTCCTTAGATACGCAGTATTTT. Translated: CSASDGSSLDTQYF.

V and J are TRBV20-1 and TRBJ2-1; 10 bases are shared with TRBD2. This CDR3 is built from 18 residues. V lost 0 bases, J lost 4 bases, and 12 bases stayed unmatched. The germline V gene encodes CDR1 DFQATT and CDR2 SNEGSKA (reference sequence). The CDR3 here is CSARDTSSGSLTYNEQFF. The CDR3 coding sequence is TGCAGTGCTAGAGATACTTCTAGCGGGAGTCTTACGTACAATGAGCAGTTCTTC.

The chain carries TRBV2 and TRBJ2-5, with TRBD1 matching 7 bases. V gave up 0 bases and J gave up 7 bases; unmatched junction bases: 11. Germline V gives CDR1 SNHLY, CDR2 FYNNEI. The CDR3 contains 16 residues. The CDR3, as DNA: TGTGCCAGCAGTGAAGCGCGGGCAGGGGGTACAGGGACCCAGTACTTC. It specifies CASSEARAGGTGTQYF.

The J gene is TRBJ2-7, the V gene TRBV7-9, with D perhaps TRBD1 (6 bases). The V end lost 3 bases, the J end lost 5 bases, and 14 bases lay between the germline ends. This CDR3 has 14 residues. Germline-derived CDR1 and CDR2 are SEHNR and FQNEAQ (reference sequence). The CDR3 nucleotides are TGTGCCAGCAGCTTCGTACTGACAGGCGACGAGCAGTACTTC. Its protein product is CASSFVLTGDEQYF.

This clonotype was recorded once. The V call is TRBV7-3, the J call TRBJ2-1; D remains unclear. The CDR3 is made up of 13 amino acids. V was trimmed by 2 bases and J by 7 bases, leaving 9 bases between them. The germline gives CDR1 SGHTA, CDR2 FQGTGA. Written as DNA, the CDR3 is TGTGCCAGCAGCTTATCGCTGCTGAATGAGCAGTTCTTC. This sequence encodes CASSLSLLNEQFF.

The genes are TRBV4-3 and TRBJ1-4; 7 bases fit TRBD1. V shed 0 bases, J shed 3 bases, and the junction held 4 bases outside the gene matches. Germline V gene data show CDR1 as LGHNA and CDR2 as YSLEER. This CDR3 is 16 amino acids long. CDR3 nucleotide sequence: TGCGCCAGCAGCCAAGATCCTGGACAGGCTAATGAAAAACTGTTTTTT. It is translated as CASSQDPGQANEKLFF.

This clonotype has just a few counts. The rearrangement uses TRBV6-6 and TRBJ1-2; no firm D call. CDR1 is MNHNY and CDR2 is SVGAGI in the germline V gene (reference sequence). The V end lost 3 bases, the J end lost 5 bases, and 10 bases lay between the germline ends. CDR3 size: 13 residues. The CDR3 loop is CASSYDRPYGYTF. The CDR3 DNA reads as TGTGCCAGCAGTTATGATAGACCTTATGGCTACACCTTC.

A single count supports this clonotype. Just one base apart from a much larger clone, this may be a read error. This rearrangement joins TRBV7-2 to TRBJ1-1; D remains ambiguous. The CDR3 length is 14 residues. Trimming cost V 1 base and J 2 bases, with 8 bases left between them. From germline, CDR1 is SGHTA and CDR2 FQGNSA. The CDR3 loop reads CASSLDKVNTEAFF. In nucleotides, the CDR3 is TGTGCCAGCAGCTTAGACAAGGTCAACACTGAAGCTTTCTTT. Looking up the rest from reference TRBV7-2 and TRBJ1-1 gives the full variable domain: GAGVSQSPSNKVTEKGKDVELRCDPISGHTALYWYRQSLGQGLEFLIYFQGNSAPDKSGLPSDRFSAERTGGSVSTLTIQRTQQEDSAVYLCASSLDKVNTEAFFGQGTRLTVV.

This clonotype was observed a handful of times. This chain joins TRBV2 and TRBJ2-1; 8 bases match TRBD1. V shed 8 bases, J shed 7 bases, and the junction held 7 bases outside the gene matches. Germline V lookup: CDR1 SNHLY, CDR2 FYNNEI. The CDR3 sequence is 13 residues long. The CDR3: CASATGGWNEQFF. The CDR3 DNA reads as TGTGCCAGCGCTACAGGGGGGTGGAATGAGCAGTTCTTC.

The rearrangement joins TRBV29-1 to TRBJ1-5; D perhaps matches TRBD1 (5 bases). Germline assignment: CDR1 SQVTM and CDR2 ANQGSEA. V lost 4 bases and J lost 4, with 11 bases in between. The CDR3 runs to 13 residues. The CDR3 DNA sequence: TGCAGCGTTGGAGGGGAGTTGAATCAGCCCCAGCATTTT. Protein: CSVGGELNQPQHF.

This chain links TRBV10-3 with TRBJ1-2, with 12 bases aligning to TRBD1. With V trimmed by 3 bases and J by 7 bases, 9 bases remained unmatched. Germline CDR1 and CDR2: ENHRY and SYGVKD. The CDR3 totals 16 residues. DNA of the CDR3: TGTGCCATCAGTGACGGGACAGGGGGCGAGATTTCTGGCTACACCTTC. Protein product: CAISDGTGGEISGYTF.

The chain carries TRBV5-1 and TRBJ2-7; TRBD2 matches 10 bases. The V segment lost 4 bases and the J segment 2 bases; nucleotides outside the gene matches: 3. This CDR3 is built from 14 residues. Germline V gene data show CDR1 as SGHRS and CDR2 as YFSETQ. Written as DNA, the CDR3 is TGCGCCAGCAGCGCACTAGCGGGGCCCTACGAGCAGTACTTC. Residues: CASSALAGPYEQYF.

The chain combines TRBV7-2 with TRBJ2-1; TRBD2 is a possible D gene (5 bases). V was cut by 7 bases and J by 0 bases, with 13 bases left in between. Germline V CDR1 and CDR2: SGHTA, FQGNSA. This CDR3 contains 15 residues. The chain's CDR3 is CASTPVRGSYNEQFF. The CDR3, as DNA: TGTGCCAGCACCCCTGTCCGGGGCTCCTACAATGAGCAGTTCTTC.

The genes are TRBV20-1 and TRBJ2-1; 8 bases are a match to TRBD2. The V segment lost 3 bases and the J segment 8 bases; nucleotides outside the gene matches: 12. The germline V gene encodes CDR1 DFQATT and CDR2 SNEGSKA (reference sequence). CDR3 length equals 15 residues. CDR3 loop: CSARTGTRGNDEQFF. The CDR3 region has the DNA TGCAGTGCTAGGACCGGGACTAGAGGGAACGATGAGCAGTTCTTC.

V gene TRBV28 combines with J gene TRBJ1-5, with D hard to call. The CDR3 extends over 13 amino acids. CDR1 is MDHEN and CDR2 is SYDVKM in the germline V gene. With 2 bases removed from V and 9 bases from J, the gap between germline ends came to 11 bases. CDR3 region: CASSLEGPTPQHF. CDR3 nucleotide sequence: TGTGCCAGCAGTTTAGAGGGCCCGACGCCCCAGCATTTT.

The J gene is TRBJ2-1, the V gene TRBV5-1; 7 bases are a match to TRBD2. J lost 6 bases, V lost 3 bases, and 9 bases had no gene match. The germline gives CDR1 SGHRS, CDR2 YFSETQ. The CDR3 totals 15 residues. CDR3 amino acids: CASSSRVLAANEQFF. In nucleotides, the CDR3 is TGCGCCAGCAGCTCCCGGGTGCTAGCGGCCAATGAGCAGTTCTTC.

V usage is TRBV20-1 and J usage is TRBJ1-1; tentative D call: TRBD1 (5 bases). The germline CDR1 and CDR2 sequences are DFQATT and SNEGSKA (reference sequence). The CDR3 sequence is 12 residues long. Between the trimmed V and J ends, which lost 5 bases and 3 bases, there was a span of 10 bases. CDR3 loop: CSAVRGYTEAFF. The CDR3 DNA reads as TGCAGTGCTGTCCGGGGGTACACTGAAGCTTTCTTT.

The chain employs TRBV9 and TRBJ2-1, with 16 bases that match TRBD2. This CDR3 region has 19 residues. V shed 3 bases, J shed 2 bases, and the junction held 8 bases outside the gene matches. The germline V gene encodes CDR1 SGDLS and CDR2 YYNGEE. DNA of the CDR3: TGTGCCAGCAGCGCGGGACTAGCGGGAGGGCCCGGTGCCTACAATGAGCAGTTCTTC. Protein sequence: CASSAGLAGGPGAYNEQFF.

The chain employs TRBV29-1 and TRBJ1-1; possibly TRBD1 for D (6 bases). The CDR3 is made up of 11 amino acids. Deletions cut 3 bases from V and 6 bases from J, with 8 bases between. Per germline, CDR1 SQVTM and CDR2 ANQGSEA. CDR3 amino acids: CSVEGGSEAFF. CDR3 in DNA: TGCAGCGTTGAGGGGGGCTCTGAAGCTTTCTTT.

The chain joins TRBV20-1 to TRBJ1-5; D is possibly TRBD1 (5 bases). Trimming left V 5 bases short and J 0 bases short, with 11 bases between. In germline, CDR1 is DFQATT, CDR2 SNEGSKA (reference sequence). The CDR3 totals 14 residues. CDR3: CSAPDNLSNQPQHF. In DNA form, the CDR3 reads TGCAGTGCTCCGGACAATCTTAGCAATCAGCCCCAGCATTTT.

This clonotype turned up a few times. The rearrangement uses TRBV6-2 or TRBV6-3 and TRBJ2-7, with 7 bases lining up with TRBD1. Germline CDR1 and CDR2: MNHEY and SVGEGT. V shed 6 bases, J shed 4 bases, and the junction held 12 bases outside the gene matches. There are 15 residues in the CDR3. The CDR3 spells CASSLDTGTAYEQYF. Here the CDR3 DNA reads TGTGCCAGCAGCCTGGACACCGGGACAGCATACGAGCAGTACTTC.

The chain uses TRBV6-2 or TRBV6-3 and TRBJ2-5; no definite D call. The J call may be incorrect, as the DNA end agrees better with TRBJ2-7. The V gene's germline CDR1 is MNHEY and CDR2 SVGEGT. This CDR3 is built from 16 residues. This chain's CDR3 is CASSYPLGSTTYEQYF. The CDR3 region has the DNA TGTGCCAGCAGTTACCCCCTGGGTAGCACGACCTACGAGCAGTACTTC.

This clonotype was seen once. CDR3: CASSLTGFGEQYF. CDR3 sequence (DNA): TGTGCCAGCAGCTTGACAGGTTTTGGAGAGCAGTACTTC. The rearrangement uses TRBV6-2 or TRBV6-3 and TRBJ2-7; possibly TRBD1 for D (6 bases). Germline-derived CDR1 and CDR2 are MNHEY and SVGEGT. Trimming left V 6 bases short and J 7 bases short, with 16 bases between. The CDR3 totals 13 residues.

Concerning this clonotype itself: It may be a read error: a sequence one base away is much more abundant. Written as DNA, the CDR3 is TGTGCCGGCAGCTCCCAACCGGGAATAGCTGGCAATGAGCAGTTCTTC. This translates into CAGSSQPGIAGNEQFF. The rearrangement uses TRBV7-2 and TRBJ2-1, with D perhaps TRBD2 (5 bases). CDR3 length: 16 amino acids. Germline loops: CDR1 SGHTA, CDR2 FQGNSA.

CDR3 sequence reads: CAISDPKGWGASSTDTQYF. As DNA, the CDR3 is TGTGCCATCAGTGACCCGAAGGGATGGGGGGCCTCTAGCACAGATACGCAGTATTTT. The chain is built from TRBV10-3 and TRBJ2-3, with D perhaps given as TRBD1 or TRBD2 (6 bases each). The CDR3 is 19 amino acids. CDR1 ENHRY and CDR2 SYGVKD come from the germline V gene. The V end was cut by 3 bases, the J end by 0 bases, with 22 bases between.

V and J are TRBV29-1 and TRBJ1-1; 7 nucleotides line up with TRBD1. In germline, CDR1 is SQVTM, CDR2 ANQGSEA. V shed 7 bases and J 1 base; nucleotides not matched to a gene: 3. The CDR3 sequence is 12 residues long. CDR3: CSARDRNTEAFF. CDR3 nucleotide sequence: TGCAGCGCGCGGGACAGGAACACTGAAGCTTTCTTT.

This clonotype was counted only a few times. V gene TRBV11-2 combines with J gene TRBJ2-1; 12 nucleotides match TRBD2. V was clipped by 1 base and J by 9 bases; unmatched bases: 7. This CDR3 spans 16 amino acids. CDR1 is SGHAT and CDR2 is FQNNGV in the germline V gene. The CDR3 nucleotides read TGTGCCAGCAGCTTAGCCGCTAGCGGGGGGGTTGGTGAGCAGTTCTTC. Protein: CASSLAASGGVGEQFF.

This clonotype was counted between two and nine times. The CDR3 nucleotides are TGTGCCAGCAGCTCTTCGGCGGTCCATTACGAGCAGTACTTC. It translates to CASSSSAVHYEQYF. V and J are TRBV7-2 and TRBJ2-7; D not certain. CDR3 length: 14 residues. Trimming shortened V by 4 bases and J by 4 bases, and 14 bases separated the two germline ends. Per germline, CDR1 SGHTA and CDR2 FQGNSA.

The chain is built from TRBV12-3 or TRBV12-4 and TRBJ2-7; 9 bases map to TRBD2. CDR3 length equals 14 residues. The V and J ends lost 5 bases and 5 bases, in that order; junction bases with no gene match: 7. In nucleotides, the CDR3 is TGTGCCAGCAGTCCCGGACTAGCGAGCGACGAGCAGTACTTC. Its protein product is CASSPGLASDEQYF.